This TCR beta chain comes out of a study of T cell responses to AZD1222 COVID-19 vaccine. Study findings and constraints: White British people made up most donors, females outnumbered males, and clonal diversity was possibly underestimated. Spike was spanned by vaccine-associated CD4 TCRs, with dominance at 160-218 and 743-854. Rises in breadth and depth of Spike-specific TCRs came after two AZD1222 doses.

Second doses at about 4 or about 12 weeks were pooled. Using immunoSEQ multiplex PCR, the repertoire was profiled, and TCRdb retains in-frame clones only, with some absent. Among 150,000 to 200,000 clones, about 90% were seen once, and the ten largest hold less than 6.5%. Germline V gene sequence: CDR1 MNHNS, CDR2 SASEGT. V shed 2 bases and J shed 5 bases, with 15 bases lying between them. The CDR3 is made up of 15 amino acids. For this clone: Its antigen is still unknown.

The chain links TRBV6-1 to TRBJ1-1; D not resolved. This receptor was taken from an adult who received the AZD1222 COVID-19 vaccine. This specimen was peripheral blood, taken 28 days after the second AZD1222 dose. The CDR3 DNA reads as TGTGCCAGCAGTGAATCGTCGCTTCGCTTAACTGAAGCTTTCTTT. Encoded protein: CASSESSLRLTEAFF.